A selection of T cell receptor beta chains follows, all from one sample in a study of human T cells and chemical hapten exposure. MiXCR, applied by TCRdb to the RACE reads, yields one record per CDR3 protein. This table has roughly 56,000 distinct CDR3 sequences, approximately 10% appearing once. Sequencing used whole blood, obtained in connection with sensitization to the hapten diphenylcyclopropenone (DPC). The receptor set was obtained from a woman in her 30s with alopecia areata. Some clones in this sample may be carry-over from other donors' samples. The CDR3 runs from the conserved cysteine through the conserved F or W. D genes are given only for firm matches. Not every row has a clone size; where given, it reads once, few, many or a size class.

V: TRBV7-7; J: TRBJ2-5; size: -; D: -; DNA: TGTGCTAGCAGCTTTTCTGAAGGGACGTGGGAGGAGACCCAGTACTTC; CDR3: CASSFSEGTWEETQYF
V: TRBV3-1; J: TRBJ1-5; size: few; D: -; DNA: TGTGCCAGCAGCCAGGCTCCGTCGAGCAGCAATCAGCCCCAGCATTTT; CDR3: CASSQAPSSSNQPQHF
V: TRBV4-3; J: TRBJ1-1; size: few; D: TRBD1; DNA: TGCGCCAGCAGCAAAAGAGCTGGGGACAGGGTGGGCACTGAAGCTTTCTTT; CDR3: CASSKRAGDRVGTEAFF
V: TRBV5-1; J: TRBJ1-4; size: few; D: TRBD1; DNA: TGCGCCAGCAGCGCAGGGGGCGACGATTGGAAACTGTTTTTT; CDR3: CASSAGGDDWKLFF
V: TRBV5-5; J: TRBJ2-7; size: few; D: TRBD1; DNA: TGTGCCAGCAGCTACCGGGACAGGGGTTACGAGCAGTACTTC; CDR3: CASSYRDRGYEQYF
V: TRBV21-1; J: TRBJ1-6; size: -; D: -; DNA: TGTGCCAGCAGCAAAGAAGTCGTCTGTCAGTATAATTCACCCCTCCACTTT; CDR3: CASSKEVVCQYNSPLHF
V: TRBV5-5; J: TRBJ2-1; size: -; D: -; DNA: TGTGCCAGCAGCTTGGGGTTGGGACCTGAGCAGTTCTTC; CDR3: CASSLGLGPEQFF
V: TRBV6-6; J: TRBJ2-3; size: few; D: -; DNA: TGTGCCAGCAGTTACGGTCGCAGGGCCGATACGCAGTATTTT; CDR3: CASSYGRRADTQYF
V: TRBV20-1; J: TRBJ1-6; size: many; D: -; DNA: TGCAGTGCTAGAGATCCCGTGGCAGGGGATTCACCCCTCCACTTT; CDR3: CSARDPVAGDSPLHF
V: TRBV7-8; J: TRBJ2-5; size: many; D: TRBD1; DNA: TGTGCCAGCAGCACCGGGACAGGGACCCAAGAGACCCAGTACTTC; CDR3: CASSTGTGTQETQYF
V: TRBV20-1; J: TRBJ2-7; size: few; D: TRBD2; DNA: TGCAGTGCTAGAGATTTGACTAGCAGCGCCTACGAGCAGTACTTC; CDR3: CSARDLTSSAYEQYF
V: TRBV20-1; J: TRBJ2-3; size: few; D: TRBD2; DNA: TGCAGCCTAGCGGGGGTAACAGCAGATACGCAGTATTTT; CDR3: CSLAGVTADTQYF
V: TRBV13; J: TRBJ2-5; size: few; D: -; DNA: TGTGCCAGCAGCTCCGCCCGGACCGCTCTCCGCGTTATAGGGGAGACCCAGTACTTC; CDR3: CASSSARTALRVIGETQYF
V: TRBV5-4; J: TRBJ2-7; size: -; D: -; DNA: TGTGCCAGCAGCACTTGGACAGAGTACGAGCAGTACTTC; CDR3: CASSTWTEYEQYF
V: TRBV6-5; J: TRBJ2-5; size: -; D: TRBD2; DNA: TGTGCCAGCAGTTACTCGAGCGGGGGGGCCGTAGAGACCCAGTACTTC; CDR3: CASSYSSGGAVETQYF
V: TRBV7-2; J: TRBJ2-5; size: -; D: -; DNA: TGTGCCAGCAGCTTAGAGATGGCGGGGCATGTGACCCAGTACTTC; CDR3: CASSLEMAGHVTQYF
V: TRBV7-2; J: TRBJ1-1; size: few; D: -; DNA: TGTGCCAGCAGCCCCCGAGGGCCCCTGAACACTGAAGCTTTCTTT; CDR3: CASSPRGPLNTEAFF
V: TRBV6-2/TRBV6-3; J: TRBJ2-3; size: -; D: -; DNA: TGTGCCAGCAGTATGGGGGGCGCAGACGATACGCAGTATTTT; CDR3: CASSMGGADDTQYF
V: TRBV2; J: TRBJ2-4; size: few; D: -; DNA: TGTGCCAGCAGTGTTCTAGGGGGGGCTGGAGCCAAAAACATTCAGTACTTC; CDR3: CASSVLGGAGAKNIQYF
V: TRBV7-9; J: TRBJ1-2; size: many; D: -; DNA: TGTGCCAGCAGCTTACCGACAGTCTATGGCTACACCTTC; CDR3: CASSLPTVYGYTF
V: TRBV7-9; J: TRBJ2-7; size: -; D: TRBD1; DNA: TGTGCCAGCAGCCCTCGACAGGGAGTCATCTACGAGCAGTACTTC; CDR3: CASSPRQGVIYEQYF
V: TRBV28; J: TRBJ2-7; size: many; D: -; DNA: TGTGCCAGCAGACTTATCGGACGCGGCTACGAGCAGTACTTC; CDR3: CASRLIGRGYEQYF
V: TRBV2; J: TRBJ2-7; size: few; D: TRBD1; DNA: TGTGCCACTAGGGCGGACAGGGGCCGCACCTACGAGCAGTACTTC; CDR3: CATRADRGRTYEQYF
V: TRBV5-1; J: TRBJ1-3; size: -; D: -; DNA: TGCGCCAGCAGCTTGGGGCGGACCTCCAGGAATGGAAACACCATATATTTT; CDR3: CASSLGRTSRNGNTIYF
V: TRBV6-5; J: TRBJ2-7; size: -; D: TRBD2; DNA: TGTGCCAGCACGTCTAGCGGGGCCACCTACGAGCAGTACTTC; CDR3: CASTSSGATYEQYF
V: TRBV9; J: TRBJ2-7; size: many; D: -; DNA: TGTGCCAGCAGTCGGAGCTCCTACGAGCAGTACTTC; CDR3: CASSRSSYEQYF
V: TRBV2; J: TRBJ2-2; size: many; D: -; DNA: TGTGCCGGCAGAAGGGCTAGAAACACCGGGGAGCTGTTTTTT; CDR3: CAGRRARNTGELFF
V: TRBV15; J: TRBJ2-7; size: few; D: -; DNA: TGTGCCACCAGCAGAGATCCAGGGGCCTACGAGCAGTACTTC; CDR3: CATSRDPGAYEQYF
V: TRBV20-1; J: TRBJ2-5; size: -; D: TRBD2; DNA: TGCAGTGCCCCGGGCCGGACTAGTGGGTTGGAGACCCAGTACTTC; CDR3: CSAPGRTSGLETQYF
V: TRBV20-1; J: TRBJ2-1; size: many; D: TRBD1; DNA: TGCAGTGCAAGACAGGGTGTCTCCTACAATGAGCAGTTCTTC; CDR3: CSARQGVSYNEQFF
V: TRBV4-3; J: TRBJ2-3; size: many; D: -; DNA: TGCGCCAGCAGCCAAGAAGCCCAGGGCATAGATACGCAGTATTTT; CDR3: CASSQEAQGIDTQYF
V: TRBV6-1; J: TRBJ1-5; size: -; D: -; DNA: TGTGCCAGCAGGGACCTGCTTACCCAGCCCCAGCATTTT; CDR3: CASRDLLTQPQHF
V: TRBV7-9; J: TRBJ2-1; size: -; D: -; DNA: TGTGCCAGCAACCTCTACGCCGGTGATGAGCAGTTCTTC; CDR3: CASNLYAGDEQFF
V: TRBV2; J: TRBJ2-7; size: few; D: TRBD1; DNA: TGTGCCAGCAGTGAATTGGGGACAGGGGGGGGCGAGCAGTACTTC; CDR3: CASSELGTGGGEQYF
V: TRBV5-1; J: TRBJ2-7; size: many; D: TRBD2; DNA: TGCGCCAGCAGCGGAGGGGAGGGACCGGCCTACGAGCAGTACTTC; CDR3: CASSGGEGPAYEQYF
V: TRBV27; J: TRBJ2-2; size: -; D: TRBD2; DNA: TGTGCCAGCAGTTTATGGTCGGGGGGGTTCACCACCGGGGAGCTGTTTTTT; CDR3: CASSLWSGGFTTGELFF
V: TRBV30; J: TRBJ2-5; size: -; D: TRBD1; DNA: TGTGCCTGGATAGAAGACAGGGGATGGGAGACCCAGTACTTC; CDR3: CAWIEDRGWETQYF
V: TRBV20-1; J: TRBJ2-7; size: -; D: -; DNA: TGCAGTGCTCCAATACAGGGTACCTACGAGCAGTACTTC; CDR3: CSAPIQGTYEQYF
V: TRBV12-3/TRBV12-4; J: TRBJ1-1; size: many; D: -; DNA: TGTGCCAGCAGTTTTAGCAGGAACACTGAAGCTTTCTTT; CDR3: CASSFSRNTEAFF
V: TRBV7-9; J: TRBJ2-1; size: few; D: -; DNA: TGTGCCAGCAGCTCGCCCGTGGGCACCTACAATGAGCAGTTCTTC; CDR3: CASSSPVGTYNEQFF
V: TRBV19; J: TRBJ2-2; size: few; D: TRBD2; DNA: TGTGCCAGTAGTGCCCCCGGGACTAGAGGCGGGGAGCTGTTTTTT; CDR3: CASSAPGTRGGELFF